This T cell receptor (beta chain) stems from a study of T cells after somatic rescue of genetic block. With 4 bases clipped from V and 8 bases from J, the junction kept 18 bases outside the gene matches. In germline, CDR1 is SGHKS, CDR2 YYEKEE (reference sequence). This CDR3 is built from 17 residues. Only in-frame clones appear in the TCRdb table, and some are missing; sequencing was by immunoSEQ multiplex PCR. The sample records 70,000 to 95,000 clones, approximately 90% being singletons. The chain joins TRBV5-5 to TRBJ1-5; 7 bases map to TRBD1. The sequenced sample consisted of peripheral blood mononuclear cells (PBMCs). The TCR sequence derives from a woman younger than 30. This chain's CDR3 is CASSPLPQGRGREPQHF. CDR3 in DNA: TGTGCCAGCAGCCCTCTCCCACAGGGGCGAGGGAGGGAGCCCCAGCATTTT.